These 11 T cell receptor beta chains share one sample of origin, sequenced in a study of cytomegalovirus exposure and HLA in healthy donors. Primers: 60 Vbeta forward and 13 Jbeta reverse. The protocol was immunoSEQ multiplex PCR, while the TCRdb copy is restricted to in-frame clones and leaves out a portion. Among 73,000 or so clones, about 69% were seen once, and the ten largest hold 15% to 20%. Material: PBMCs. The receptors stem from a woman in her 40s in good health and CMV-seropositive.

The chain couples TRBV4-2 to TRBJ2-5; D is possibly TRBD2 (6 bases). CDR3 length: 15 residues. Trimming removed 3 bases from V and 4 bases from J, with 15 bases in between. Germline loops: CDR1 LGHNA, CDR2 YNFKEQ. CDR3: CASSQEGPRGETQYF. The DNA of the CDR3 is TGTGCCAGCAGCCAGGAGGGCCCCCGAGGAGAGACCCAGTACTTC.

This chain links TRBV7-3 with TRBJ1-1; unclear D gene. Germline CDR1 reads SGHTA; CDR2 reads FQGTGA. V was pared by 2 bases and J by 1 base, with 5 bases between. This CDR3 has 13 residues. CDR3 sequence (DNA): TGTGCCAGCAGCTTACAGGCGAACACTGAAGCTTTCTTT. This encodes CASSLQANTEAFF.

This chain joins TRBV4-1 and TRBJ2-5; 11 positions match TRBD1. V shed 1 base, J shed 5 bases, and the junction held 3 bases outside the gene matches. Germline V lookup: CDR1 MGHRA, CDR2 YSYEKL. CDR3 size: 15 residues. This CDR3 reads CASSQVGTGGETQYF. In DNA form, the CDR3 reads TGCGCCAGCAGCCAAGTGGGGACAGGGGGTGAGACCCAGTACTTC.

This rearrangement joins TRBV7-9 to TRBJ1-4; D ambiguous. The V and J ends lost 1 base and 4 bases respectively, with 22 bases between them. The V gene's germline CDR1 is SEHNR and CDR2 FQNEAQ (reference sequence). The CDR3 has 19 residues. The CDR3 bases are TGTGCCAGCAGCTTAGGGGTTGGAGGGTTGGGGTCAGGTAATGAAAAACTGTTTTTT. Its translation: CASSLGVGGLGSGNEKLFF.

The chain recombines TRBV28 with TRBJ1-4; 10 nucleotides align to TRBD1. Germline lookup yields CDR1 MDHEN and CDR2 SYDVKM. Trimming removed 6 bases from V and 6 bases from J; junction bases left unmatched: 10. The CDR3 extends over 16 amino acids. This CDR3 is CASRLSTGTGDEKLFF. CDR3 coding DNA: TGTGCCAGCAGACTATCGACCGGGACAGGGGATGAAAAACTGTTTTTT.

This clone was seen a single time. The CDR3 here is CASSATGSEAFF. The DNA for the CDR3 is TGTGCCAGCAGTGCGACAGGTTCGGAAGCTTTCTTT. The chain recombines TRBV2 with TRBJ1-1; D might be TRBD1 (6 bases). In germline, CDR1 is SNHLY, CDR2 FYNNEI. V lost 4 bases to trimming and J lost 8 bases, with 11 bases between them. The CDR3 extends over 12 amino acids.

In its sample, this clone was seen once. The chain couples TRBV29-1 to TRBJ1-1; 8 bases agree with TRBD1. CDR1 is SQVTM and CDR2 is ANQGSEA in the germline V gene. Losses at the gene ends were 5 bases for V and 2 bases for J; bases not matched to a gene: 7. This CDR3 is built from 14 residues. This chain's CDR3 is CSVPQGAGNTEAFF. The CDR3, as DNA: TGCAGCGTTCCCCAGGGGGCGGGAAACACTGAAGCTTTCTTT.

V gene TRBV13 combines with J gene TRBJ1-1; TRBD1 matches at 7 bases. This CDR3 spans 15 amino acids. J lost 1 base, V lost 3 bases, and 5 bases had no gene match. Germline-derived CDR1 and CDR2 are PRHDT and FYEKMQ (reference sequence). In nucleotides, the CDR3 is TGTGCCAGCAGCTTTATAAGACAGGGGAACACTGAAGCTTTCTTT. This encodes CASSFIRQGNTEAFF.

CDR3: CASSTRQGWYGYTF. CDR3 DNA: TGTGCCAGCAGCACACGACAGGGGTGGTATGGCTACACCTTC. The chain links TRBV7-2 to TRBJ1-2, with 8 bases identical to TRBD1. Per the germline V gene, CDR1 is SGHTA and CDR2 is FQGNSA. CDR3 size: 14 residues. V lost 5 bases to trimming and J lost 5 bases; unmatched junction nucleotides: 7.

The chain couples TRBV30 to TRBJ1-3; TRBD1 matches 7 bases. V lost 1 base, J lost 2 bases, and 5 bases stayed unmatched. The CDR3 is 15 amino acids. Per the germline V gene, CDR1 is GTSNPN and CDR2 is SVGIG (reference sequence). CDR3 DNA: TGTGCCTGGAGTGCCGCGACAGGGACTGGAAACACCATATATTTT. Translation: CAWSAATGTGNTIYF.

In its sample, this clone was seen many times. The CDR3 reads CATRGSGRTDTQYF. For the CDR3, the DNA is TGTGCCACCAGGGGGAGCGGGAGGACAGATACGCAGTATTTT. This rearrangement joins TRBV15 to TRBJ2-3; TRBD2 matches at 9 bases. Germline loops: CDR1 LNHNV, CDR2 YYDKDF (reference sequence). The CDR3 is 14 amino acids. V was pared by 6 bases and J by 3 bases, with 4 bases of the junction left unmatched. Using reference TRBV15 and TRBJ2-3 for the parts outside the CDR3, the full variable domain is DAMVIQNPRYQVTQFGKPVTLSCSQTLNHNVMYWYQQKSSQAPKLLFHYYDKDFNNEADTPDNFQSRRPNTSFCFLDIRSPGLGDTAMYLCATRGSGRTDTQYFGPGTRLTVL.